The table lists the clone carrying this T cell receptor (beta chain) with a few counts. This sample is drawn from a study of blood T cell repertoires in COVID-19. At the level of the study: Both acute and convalescent COVID-19 samples were obtained from the United States, Italy and Spain. T cells, B-cell-depleted T cells, or PBMCs supplied cDNA or gDNA.

Under the authors' procedure: Scientists estimated how many nucleated cells there were by amplifying reference gene primers. This table comes from immunoSEQ multiplex PCR, and its TCRdb copy is limited to in-frame clones, with some not included. That table is the source of V, J and clone size, and D and trimming were worked out from the DNA. Among 150,000 or so clones listed, roughly 80% were seen once. The CDR3 is 14 amino acids. V was shortened by 4 bases and J by 8 bases, with 20 bases between the two germline ends. Looked up from germline, CDR1 is SQVTM and CDR2 is ANQGSEA. The receptor was derived from a woman aged 60-75 years with acute or convalescent COVID-19. The sequenced sample consisted of peripheral blood. The chain carries TRBV29-1 and TRBJ1-2, with D maybe TRBD1 (6 bases). Here the CDR3 DNA reads TGCAGCGTTGTCCCCGCACGGGGGGCGAGCGGCTACACCTTC. Amino acids: CSVVPARGASGYTF.